The entry below describes one T cell receptor (beta chain). The antigen is not known. The CDR3 covers 12 residues. Looked up from germline, CDR1 is SQVTM and CDR2 is ANQGSEA. V was pared by 7 bases and J by 2 bases, with 4 bases of the junction left unmatched. This entry comes from a study of PD-L1 blockade in urothelial cancer. Study as a whole: At 3 weeks (second dose) and 6 weeks after starting treatment, blood was analyzed. Blood samples had a median of approximately 150,000 T cells, approximately 83,000 unique TCRs, and clonality roughly 0.088.

The repertoire was sequenced with immunoSEQ multiplex PCR; TCRdb's copy has only in-frame clones and lacks some. The table lists about 76,000 clones, approximately 90% of them singletons. Study outcomes and limitations: Below-median pretreatment blood TCR clonality was associated with improved progression-free and overall survival.

Time point meaning: peripheral blood 6 weeks after treatment start. Patients presented with locally advanced or metastatic urothelial carcinoma. This specimen was PBMCs, taken around atezolizumab (anti-PD-L1) treatment. The chain has TRBV29-1 and TRBJ1-1, with 7 bases fitting TRBD1. This receptor was taken from a woman of 80 years or more with urothelial cancer. Here the CDR3 reads CSAGQANTEAFF. The DNA of the CDR3 is TGCAGCGCCGGACAGGCCAACACTGAAGCTTTCTTT.